This T cell receptor (beta chain) comes out of a study of blood T cell repertoires in COVID-19. For the study at large: Sample material is recorded as cDNA or gDNA derived from T cells, B-cell-depleted T cells, or PBMCs.

The data were produced by immunoSEQ multiplex PCR, yet TCRdb's version contains in-frame clones alone and is incomplete. The sample lists some 150,000 clones, 70% to 90% occurring once. Germline loops: CDR1 MNHEY, CDR2 SMNVEV (reference sequence). The CDR3 sequence is 14 residues long. V gave up 2 bases and J gave up 4 bases, with 8 bases separating them. The rearrangement joins TRBV27 to TRBJ2-2; unclear D gene. Sequenced material: peripheral blood. The TCR comes from a man aged 35-49 years with acute or convalescent COVID-19. CDR3 nucleotide sequence: TGTGCCAGCAGTTTAAGACTCATCACCGGGGAGCTGTTTTTT. It codes for CASSLRLITGELFF.